This T cell receptor beta chain appears in the sequencing data of a study of regulatory T cells in long-lasting Graves disease (dated by TCRdb to 2020 to 2022). For context, the study as a whole: Persistent Graves' disease meant more than 5 years of antithyroid drug treatment with TSH receptor autoantibodies that stayed positive. Persistent Graves' disease patients were compared with newly diagnosed Graves' disease patients by peripheral blood TCR sequencing and RNA sequencing. The study was registered as a clinical trial and conducted in China. A total of some 35 samples underwent TCR sequencing, from about 13 patients with persistent Graves' disease and 20 or so patients with newly diagnosed Graves' disease. Antithyroid drugs had been taken for around 9.8 years on average by persistent Graves' disease patients in the clinical cohort.

The paper's findings and limits, for the study overall: Because the primary lesion, thyroid tissue, could not be accessed, the study looked at peripheral blood alone. Sequencing and analysis were limited to the TCR beta chain. As a limitation, the authors acknowledged that the small sample size may reduce accuracy. Lower TCR Shannon entropy and fewer highly expanded clones were observed in persistent Graves' disease patients than in newly diagnosed patients, which suggested clonal expansion. A larger number of public clonotypes was shared among persistent patients (approximately 3,000) than among newly diagnosed patients (more than 850).

The time point label, read with the paper, signifies: persistent/refractory GD, antithyroid drugs over 5 years with positive TRAb. For both TCR sequencing and RNA sequencing, RNA was extracted from PBMCs using TRIzol. The diagnosis of Graves' disease was made according to American Thyroid Association guidelines. Recruitment of patients was carried out at an endocrinology department in Xi'an, China. Each patient gave about 9.1 milliliters of peripheral blood, collected in an EDTA anticoagulant tube. PBMCs were isolated by Ficoll Paque Plus density gradient separation without further T cell sorting. An Agilent 2100 Bioanalyzer and agarose gel were used to check RNA quality, and a NanoDrop 2000 was used to measure RNA concentration. This clonotype showed up many times. The antigen this receptor binds is unknown. The sample holds no much larger clone one base away, and base qualities are not on file. The library was generated by multiplex PCR. The instrument was an Illumina HiSeq 4000. TCR beta libraries were built with iRepertoire HTBI primers and Arm-PCR amplification of CDR3 regions. Before sequencing, the PCR products went through gel purification. The paper's data handling went like this. Across samples, some 62 TRBV and 14 TRBJ segments were identified and used for gene usage analysis of CDR3 amino acid clonotypes. COPE and FqMerger were used to merge the filtered high-quality paired reads into contigs. BLAST was used to align contigs to IMGT TRBV, TRBD and TRBJ reference genes, and CDR3 was defined according to IMGT. Any clonotype with a frequency above 0.1% was classified as a highly expanded clone. Shannon entropy was used to measure repertoire diversity, and the Gini coefficient was used to measure V-J evenness. Clonotypes shared by more than one individual were considered public. The public reads were reprocessed in TCRdb via fastp at Q25 and MiXCR, keeping in-frame beta chains. Each CDR3 protein gets just one entry, which takes the most common genes and DNA from the rows behind it. What appears here as the V and J calls and clone size reflects TCRdb's work, not the paper's. Recorded for this sample are 650,000 to 700,000 distinct CDR3 sequences; about 30% of them occurred a single time. The top ten clonotypes cover around 42% of the sample.

Sequences were derived from peripheral blood mononuclear cells (PBMCs), sampled when the disease was refractory, from a patient treated with antithyroid drugs. The sequence was obtained from a female donor with Graves disease.

The CDR3 protein sequence reads: CASRTATGGRNYGYTF. The DNA reads TGTGCCAGCAGAACTGCAACAGGGGGCCGAAACTATGGCTACACCTTC. This sequence uses TRBV28 and TRBJ1-2, with 9 middle bases fitting TRBD1. The CDR3 runs 16 amino acids, cysteine and phenylalanine included. Solely the CDR3 DNA is kept, with 48 bases framed from the first base. Reading the germline V gene gives CDR1 MDHEN and CDR2 SYDVKM. V is trimmed back by 6 bases and J by 2 bases, and the junction contains 10 bases that no gene match accounts for.